This record looks at one T cell receptor (beta chain) sequence and its context. This specimen belongs to a study of blood T cell repertoires in COVID-19. Overall study: Samples of COVID-19 (acute and convalescent) were obtained from the United States, Italy and Spain.

Trimming cost V 3 bases and J 4 bases, with 12 bases left between them. The CDR3 is 15 residues long. Per germline, CDR1 WSHSY and CDR2 SAAADI. Original analysis: Amplified reference gene primers provided the basis for estimating nucleated cell counts. Assay used: immunoSEQ multiplex PCR; TCRdb lists only in-frame clones, some missing. The D gene and trimming were derived from the DNA, and the V and J assignments and clone size from that table. The sample lists a few hundred thousand clones; roughly 89% were seen once. Input material: peripheral blood. This chain uses TRBV10-2 with TRBJ1-4, with D perhaps matching TRBD1 (6 bases). The sequence was collected from a woman in her 40s who had recovered from COVID-19. CDR3 residues: CASSEPGQSNEKLFF. The DNA for the CDR3 is TGCGCCAGCAGTGAACCGGGACAAAGTAATGAAAAACTGTTTTTT.